These T cell receptor beta chains were read from a single sample in a study of control samples from healthy donors and cancer patients. Profiling relied on immunoSEQ multiplex PCR, and the TCRdb table lists in-frame clones only, not all of them. The sample includes 150,000 to 200,000 clones, approximately 94% of them seen just once. The sequencing input was blood. The receptors derive from a woman in her thirties or forties in good health. The CDR3 runs from the conserved cysteine through the conserved F or W. A D gene is named only where the DNA matches it firmly. Expanded clones are given a class, and other clones once, few, many or no size at all.

cdr3_nt	cdr3_aa	v_call	d_call	j_call	clone_size
TGTGCCAGCTCATTCGGCAGGGGGGACACTGAAGCTTTCTTT	CASSFGRGDTEAFF	TRBV18	TRBD1	TRBJ1-1	.
TGTGCCAGCAGCCCGGGACAGGGTAACGAGCAGTACTTC	CASSPGQGNEQYF	TRBV7-6	TRBD1	TRBJ2-7	.
TGTGCCAGCAGCTTAGGTGGGCGGATGAACACTGAAGCTTTCTTT	CASSLGGRMNTEAFF	TRBV7-9	.	TRBJ1-1	.
TGTGCCAGCAGCTTAGTTGACATATTCGGCACCGGGGAGCTGTTTTTT	CASSLVDIFGTGELFF	TRBV11-2	.	TRBJ2-2	.
TGTGCCGCGCAGGGCACACCAGATCAGCCCCAGCATTTT	CAAQGTPDQPQHF	TRBV7-2	.	TRBJ1-5	few
TGTGCCAGTAGCCGCACGGTAAGGTACACTGAAGCTTTCTTT	CASSRTVRYTEAFF	TRBV19	.	TRBJ1-1	.
TGTGCCAGCAGCCTTCGACTACTACCCTACGAGCAGTACTTC	CASSLRLLPYEQYF	TRBV7-2	.	TRBJ2-7	.
TGTGCCAGCAGCGTAGACCTGAACACTGAAGCTTTCTTT	CASSVDLNTEAFF	TRBV9	.	TRBJ1-1	few
TGTGCCAGCAGTTACTCGAATGGAGGCAGGTGGACTGAAGCTTTCTTT	CASSYSNGGRWTEAFF	TRBV6-2/TRBV6-3	.	TRBJ1-1	once
TGTGCCAGCAGCGTAGTGGTGAGAATGAACACTGAAGCTTTCTTT	CASSVVVRMNTEAFF	TRBV9	.	TRBJ1-1	.
TGTGCCAGCAGTGCCCATCAGCCCCAGCATTTT	CASSAHQPQHF	TRBV12-3/TRBV12-4	.	TRBJ1-5	.
TGCGCCAGCAGCCAAGATGCGACAGGCACCTATGGCTACACCTTC	CASSQDATGTYGYTF	TRBV4-3	.	TRBJ1-2	.
TGTGCCAGCAGCCAAGTCGGGGCCCTCTCTGGAAACACCATATATTTT	CASSQVGALSGNTIYF	TRBV4-2	.	TRBJ1-3	once
TGTGCCAGTAGTTCCAGGGGGCAGGAGACCCAGTACTTC	CASSSRGQETQYF	TRBV19	TRBD1	TRBJ2-5	.
TGTGCCAGCAGCCCACAGGGGAACACTGAAGCTTTCTTT	CASSPQGNTEAFF	TRBV7-9	.	TRBJ1-1	few
TGCGCCAGCAGCCAAGTACGTAGACAGGCATATAATTCACCCCTCCACTTT	CASSQVRRQAYNSPLHF	TRBV4-1	.	TRBJ1-6	.
TGTGCCAGCAGCTTAGGCTCGCGGGCAGACCGAATTAGCACAGATACGCAGTATTTT	CASSLGSRADRISTDTQYF	TRBV11-3	.	TRBJ2-3	.
TGTGCCAGCTCCCCACAGGTGGCCAATTCACCCCTCCACTTT	CASSPQVANSPLHF	TRBV18	.	TRBJ1-6	.
TGTGCCAGCAGCTTTACCCGTCACTCTGGAAACACCATATATTTT	CASSFTRHSGNTIYF	TRBV27	.	TRBJ1-3	.
TGTGCCAGCAGCCAAGATGGGGCAGCGGCAGGCTACACCTTC	CASSQDGAAAGYTF	TRBV3-1/TRBV3-2	.	TRBJ1-2	.
TGTGCCAGCAGGAGGACAGGGGCAAGCAATCAGCCCCAGCATTTT	CASRRTGASNQPQHF	TRBV6-5	TRBD1	TRBJ1-5	.
TGTGCCAGCAGCTTGGCAGGGTCGACACCCCTCCACTTT	CASSLAGSTPLHF	TRBV7-8	.	TRBJ1-6	.
TGTGCCAGTAGTATTACTAGCGGAAACACAGATACGCAGTATTTT	CASSITSGNTDTQYF	TRBV19	TRBD2	TRBJ2-3	.
TGTGCCAGTAGTATGGAGGGCAGGGTTTGGAATCAGCCCCAGCATTTT	CASSMEGRVWNQPQHF	TRBV19	.	TRBJ1-5	.
TGTGCCAGCAGCGGACTAGCGGGAGCCTACGAGCAGTACTTC	CASSGLAGAYEQYF	TRBV6-5	TRBD2	TRBJ2-7	.
TGTGCCAGCAGCCAAGACTTGGTCGATGAGCAGTTCTTC	CASSQDLVDEQFF	TRBV14	.	TRBJ2-1	.
TGTGCCAGCAGCCGAGTCGGAGGGGTCACCAGAGGGGGCGGGGAGCTGTTTTTT	CASSRVGGVTRGGGELFF	TRBV6-6	.	TRBJ2-2	.
TGTGCCAGCAGGTTCCACAGGGGGCTTGGGGAAAAACTGTTTTTT	CASRFHRGLGEKLFF	TRBV28	TRBD1	TRBJ1-4	.
TGTGCTAGTGGTTTAGAGGGAAGGGTTCAGCCCCAGCATTTT	CASGLEGRVQPQHF	TRBV12-5	.	TRBJ1-5	once
TGTGCCAGCAGTTCCTTATACACCTACTATGGCTACACCTTC	CASSSLYTYYGYTF	TRBV6-6	.	TRBJ1-2	.
TGCGCCAGCAGCCAAGAGGGGGACTTCCCCTCCTACGAGCAGTACTTC	CASSQEGDFPSYEQYF	TRBV4-1	.	TRBJ2-7	.
TGTGCCAGCAGCCAAGCGTGGCAGGGGCGGGCCACTGAAGCTTTCTTT	CASSQAWQGRATEAFF	TRBV14	.	TRBJ1-1	.
TGTGCCAGCAGCTTAGGTCCCGCAGGGGGAGTAGGCACTGAAGCTTTCTTT	CASSLGPAGGVGTEAFF	TRBV7-6	TRBD1	TRBJ1-1	.
TGTGCCAGCAGCTTAGTACAGGGCAGTTCCGGGGAGCTGTTTTTT	CASSLVQGSSGELFF	TRBV11-3	.	TRBJ2-2	.
TGTGCCAGCAGCGTATGGGGCGGCCACTATGGCTACACCTTC	CASSVWGGHYGYTF	TRBV9	.	TRBJ1-2	.
TGTGCCAGCAGCTTAGAGGGGGCGAGGGGGGGCTACACCTTC	CASSLEGARGGYTF	TRBV5-4	TRBD1	TRBJ1-2	.
TGTGCCAGCAGCTTGAACGCCATCTACAATGAGCAGTTCTTC	CASSLNAIYNEQFF	TRBV5-5	.	TRBJ2-1	once
TGTGCCAGCAGTTTGGTCTCGGGAGCCCCCCATGAGCAGTTCTTC	CASSLVSGAPHEQFF	TRBV27	.	TRBJ2-1	once
TGTGCCACAGGAGAGTACATGGGGACAGATACGCAGTATTTT	CATGEYMGTDTQYF	TRBV5-3	.	TRBJ2-3	.
TGTGCCAGCAGCTTAGGGACAGGGGTAAAAGAGACCCAGTACTTC	CASSLGTGVKETQYF	TRBV7-7	TRBD1	TRBJ2-5	.
TGTGCCAGCGGCGGCGGGACAGGGTCGGTGGGCGGCTACACCTTC	CASGGGTGSVGGYTF	TRBV9	TRBD1	TRBJ1-2	once
TGTGCCATCAGCTATTTGGGGAGTTCCTATGGCTACACCTTC	CAISYLGSSYGYTF	TRBV10-3	.	TRBJ1-2	.
TGTGCCAGCAGAAGAGTCGGACAGGGCAAAAGTGGCTACACCTTC	CASRRVGQGKSGYTF	TRBV27	TRBD1	TRBJ1-2	.
TGTGCCAGCAGCGGCCCGGGGGGCGAGCAGTACTTC	CASSGPGGEQYF	TRBV9	TRBD2	TRBJ2-7	.
TGTGCCAGTTCACAGGGCCTCAGTAATCTGGGCTACACCTTC	CASSQGLSNLGYTF	TRBV19	.	TRBJ1-2	.
TGTGCCATCAGTCGGGGGAACACTGAAGCTTTCTTT	CAISRGNTEAFF	TRBV10-3	.	TRBJ1-1	.
TGTGCCAGCAGTTTGGGGGACAGGGTGGGCTATGGCTACACCTTC	CASSLGDRVGYGYTF	TRBV27	TRBD1	TRBJ1-2	.
TGTGCCAGCAGCCGACACCGGCTTAACTATGGCTACACCTTC	CASSRHRLNYGYTF	TRBV16	.	TRBJ1-2	.
TGTGCCAGCTCACCACTAGGGTCGGGAGGGCTGGAGACCCAGTACTTC	CASSPLGSGGLETQYF	TRBV18	TRBD2	TRBJ2-5	.
TGTGCCAGCAAACAGGACTATAATGAAAAACTGTTTTTT	CASKQDYNEKLFF	TRBV2	.	TRBJ1-4	.
TGTGCCAGCAGCTTAGAACTACAGGGGGCGAATTCACCCCTCCACTTT	CASSLELQGANSPLHF	TRBV7-2	TRBD1	TRBJ1-6	.
TGTGCCAGCAGTGAAATGCAGGGGTTTAATTCACCCCTCCACTTT	CASSEMQGFNSPLHF	TRBV25-1	.	TRBJ1-6	.
TGTGCCAGCGGAGGGGGGAGTGAAAAACTGTTTTTT	CASGGGSEKLFF	TRBV2	.	TRBJ1-4	.